The 5 T cell receptor beta chains below all came from one sample that was sequenced in a study of T cell responses to AZD1222 COVID-19 vaccine. The method was immunoSEQ multiplex PCR; TCRdb's version includes in-frame clones alone and lacks a portion of them. The profile covers over 110,000 clones, with roughly 90% appearing a single time and under 2% taken by the ten largest. The material sequenced was peripheral blood, taken 28 days after the second AZD1222 dose. The receptors derive from an adult who received the AZD1222 COVID-19 vaccine.

This clone showed up just a few times. The chain couples TRBV5-1 to TRBJ2-5; 8 bases are a match to TRBD1. Germline V gene data show CDR1 as SGHRS and CDR2 as YFSETQ. CDR3 length equals 14 residues. Trimming removed 6 bases from V and 1 base from J; junction bases left unmatched: 5. CDR3 sequence: CASTTGQAQETQYF. In nucleotides, the CDR3 is TGCGCCAGCACCACGGGACAGGCCCAAGAGACCCAGTACTTC.

This chain links TRBV5-4 with TRBJ1-1, with a possible D match to TRBD1 (5 bases). The germline V and J ends were trimmed by 0 bases and 4 bases, with 10 bases remaining between them. CDR3 length: 14 amino acids. CDR1 is SGHNT, CDR2 YYREEE, per germline (reference sequence). The CDR3 DNA reads TGTGCCAGCAGCTTGGATCAGGGTTTCACTGAAGCTTTCTTT. It is translated as CASSLDQGFTEAFF.

In its sample, this clone was seen once. This rearrangement joins TRBV6-6 to TRBJ1-1, with 9 bases aligning to TRBD1. From germline, CDR1 is MNHNY and CDR2 SVGAGI (reference sequence). V shed 3 bases, J shed 5 bases, and the junction held 4 bases outside the gene matches. The CDR3 consists of 14 residues. The CDR3 nucleotides are TGTGCCAGCAGTTATAGACAGGGGGGTACTGAAGCTTTCTTT. This codes for CASSYRQGGTEAFF.

The chain joins TRBV3-1 (or the pseudogene TRBV3-2) to TRBJ2-1; the D gene is possibly TRBD1 (6 bases). CDR3 length: 16 residues. The V and J ends lost 3 bases and 10 bases respectively, with 22 bases between them. Germline V lookup: CDR1 LGHDT, CDR2 YNNKEL (reference sequence). In nucleotides, the CDR3 is TGTGCCAGCAGCCACACGGGACGGCGACCTACAGGGGAGCAGTTCTTC. This encodes CASSHTGRRPTGEQFF.

The chain uses TRBV6-5 and TRBJ2-7; D may be TRBD2 (6 bases). The V end was cut by 8 bases, the J end by 3 bases, with 17 bases between. This CDR3 region has 14 residues. In germline, CDR1 is MNHEY, CDR2 SVGAGI. The CDR3 protein is CASARLEVNYEQYF. CDR3 sequence (DNA): TGTGCCAGCGCCCGACTAGAGGTGAACTACGAGCAGTACTTC.